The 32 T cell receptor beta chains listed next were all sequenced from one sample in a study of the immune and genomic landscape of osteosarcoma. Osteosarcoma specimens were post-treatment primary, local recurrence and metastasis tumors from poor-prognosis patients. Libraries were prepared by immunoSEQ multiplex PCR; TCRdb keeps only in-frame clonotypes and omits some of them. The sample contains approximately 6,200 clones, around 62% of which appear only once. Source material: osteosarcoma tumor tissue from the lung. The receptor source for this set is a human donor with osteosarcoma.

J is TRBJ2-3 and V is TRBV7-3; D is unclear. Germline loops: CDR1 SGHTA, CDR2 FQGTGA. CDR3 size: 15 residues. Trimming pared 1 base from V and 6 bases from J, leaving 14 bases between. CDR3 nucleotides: TGTGCCAGCAGCTTAATGGGCGGTCCACTGGATACGCAGTATTTT. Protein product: CASSLMGGPLDTQYF. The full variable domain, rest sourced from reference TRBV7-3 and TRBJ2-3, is GAGVSQTPSNKVTEKGKYVELRCDPISGHTALYWYRQSLGQGPEFLIYFQGTGAADDSGLPNDRFFAVRPEGSVSTLKIQRTERGDSAVYLCASSLMGGPLDTQYFGPGTRLTVL.

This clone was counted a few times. The CDR3 DNA is TGCAGCGTTGTTGAGGTTCAGCCCCAGCATTTT. It translates to CSVVEVQPQHF. This chain uses TRBV29-1 with TRBJ1-5; no clear D. V gave up 4 bases and J gave up 6 bases, with 7 bases separating them. The germline gives CDR1 SQVTM, CDR2 ANQGSEA. The CDR3 contains 11 residues.

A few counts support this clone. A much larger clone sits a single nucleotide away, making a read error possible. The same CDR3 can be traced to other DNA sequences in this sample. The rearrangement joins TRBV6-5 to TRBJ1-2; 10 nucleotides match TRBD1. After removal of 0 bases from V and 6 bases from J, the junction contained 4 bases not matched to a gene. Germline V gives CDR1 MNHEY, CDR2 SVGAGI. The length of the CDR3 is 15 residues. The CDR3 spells CASSYSGTGADGYTF. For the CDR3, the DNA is TGTGCCAGCAGTTACTCCGGGACAGGGGCGGATGGCTACACCTTC.

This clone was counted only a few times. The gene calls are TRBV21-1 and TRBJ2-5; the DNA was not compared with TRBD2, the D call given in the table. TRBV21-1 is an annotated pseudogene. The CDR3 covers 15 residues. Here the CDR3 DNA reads TGTGCCAGCAGCAAAGGCGGGCAGGGAGGGGGGACCCAGTACTTC. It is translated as CASSKGGQGGGTQYF.

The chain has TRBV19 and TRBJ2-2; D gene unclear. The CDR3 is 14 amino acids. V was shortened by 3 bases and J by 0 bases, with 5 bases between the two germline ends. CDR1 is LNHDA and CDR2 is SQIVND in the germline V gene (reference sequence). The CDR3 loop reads CASSINTNTGELFF. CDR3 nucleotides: TGTGCCAGTAGTATCAATACGAACACCGGGGAGCTGTTTTTT.

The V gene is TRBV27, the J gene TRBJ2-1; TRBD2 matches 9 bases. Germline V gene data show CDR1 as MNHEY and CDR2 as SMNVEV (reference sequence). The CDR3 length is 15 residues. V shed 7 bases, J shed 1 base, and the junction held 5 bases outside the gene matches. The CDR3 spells CASTTSGGSYNEQFF. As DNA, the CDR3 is TGTGCCAGCACCACAAGCGGGGGGTCCTACAATGAGCAGTTCTTC.

CDR3 sequence (DNA): TGTGCCAGCTCACCACGGTTCGGAGAGAACACTGAAGCTTTCTTT. This encodes CASSPRFGENTEAFF. The V and J genes are TRBV18 and TRBJ1-1; D unresolved. This CDR3 region has 15 residues. V lost 1 base and J lost 1, with 10 bases in between. From germline, CDR1 is KGHSH and CDR2 LQKENI.

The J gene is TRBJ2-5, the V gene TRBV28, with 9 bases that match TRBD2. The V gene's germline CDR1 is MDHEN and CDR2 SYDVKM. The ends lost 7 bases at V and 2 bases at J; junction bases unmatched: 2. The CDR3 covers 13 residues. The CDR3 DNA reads TGTGCCAGCACTCTAGCGGGACAAGAGACCCAGTACTTC. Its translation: CASTLAGQETQYF.

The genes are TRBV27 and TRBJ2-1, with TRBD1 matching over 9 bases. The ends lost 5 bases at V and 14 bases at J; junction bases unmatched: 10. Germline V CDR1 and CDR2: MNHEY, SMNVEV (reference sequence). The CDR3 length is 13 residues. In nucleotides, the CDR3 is TGTGCCAGCAGTCTGGGACAGGGCCTCCGGGAGTTCTTC. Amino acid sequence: CASSLGQGLREFF.

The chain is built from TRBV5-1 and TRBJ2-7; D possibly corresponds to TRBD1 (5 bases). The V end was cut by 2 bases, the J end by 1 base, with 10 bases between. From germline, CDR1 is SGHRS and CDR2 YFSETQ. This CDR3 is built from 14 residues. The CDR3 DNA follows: TGCGCCAGCAGCTTTAAAACAGGATCCTACGAGCAGTACTTC. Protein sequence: CASSFKTGSYEQYF.

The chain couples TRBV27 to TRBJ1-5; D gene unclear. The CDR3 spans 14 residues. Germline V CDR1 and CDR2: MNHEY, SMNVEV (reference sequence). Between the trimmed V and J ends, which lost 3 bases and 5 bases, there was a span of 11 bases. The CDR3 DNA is TGTGCCAGCAGTTTCTCCAATGAGGATCAGCCCCAGCATTTT. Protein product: CASSFSNEDQPQHF.

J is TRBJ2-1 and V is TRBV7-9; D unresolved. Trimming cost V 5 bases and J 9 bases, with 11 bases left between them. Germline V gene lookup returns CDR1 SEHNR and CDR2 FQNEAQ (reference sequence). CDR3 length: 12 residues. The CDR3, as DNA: TGTGCCAGCAGCCTGAATTTCGGTGAGCAGTTCTTC. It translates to CASSLNFGEQFF.

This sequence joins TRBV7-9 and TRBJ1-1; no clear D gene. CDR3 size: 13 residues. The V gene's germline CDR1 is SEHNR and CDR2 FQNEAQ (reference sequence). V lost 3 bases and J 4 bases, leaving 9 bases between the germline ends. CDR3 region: CASSFYRLTEAFF. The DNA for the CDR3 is TGTGCCAGCAGCTTTTACCGGCTCACTGAAGCTTTCTTT.

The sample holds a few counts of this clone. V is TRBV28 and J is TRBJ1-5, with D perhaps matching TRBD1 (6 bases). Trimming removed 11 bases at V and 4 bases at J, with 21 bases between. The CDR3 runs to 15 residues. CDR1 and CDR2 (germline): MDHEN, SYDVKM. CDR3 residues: CASSSGQSFNQPQHF. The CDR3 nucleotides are TGTGCCTCATCCAGCGGACAGTCTTTTAATCAGCCCCAGCATTTT. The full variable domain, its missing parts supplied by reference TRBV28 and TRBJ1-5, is DVKVTQSSRYLVKRTGEKVFLECVQDMDHENMFWYRQDPGLGLRLIYFSYDVKMKEKGDIPEGYSVSREKKERFSLILESASTNQTSMYLCASSSGQSFNQPQHFGDGTRLSIL.

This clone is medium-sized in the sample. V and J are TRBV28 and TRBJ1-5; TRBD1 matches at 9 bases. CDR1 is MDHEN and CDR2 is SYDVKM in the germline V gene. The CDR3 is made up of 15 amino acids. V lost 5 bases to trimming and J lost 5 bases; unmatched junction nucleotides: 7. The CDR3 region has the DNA TGTGCCAGCAGTAGTGGACAGGGGTTCGATCAGCCCCAGCATTTT. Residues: CASSSGQGFDQPQHF.

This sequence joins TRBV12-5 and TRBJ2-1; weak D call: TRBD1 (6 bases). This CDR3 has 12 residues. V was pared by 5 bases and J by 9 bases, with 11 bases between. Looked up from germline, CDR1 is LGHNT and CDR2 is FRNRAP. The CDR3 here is CASGIPRGEQFF. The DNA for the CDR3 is TGTGCTAGTGGTATTCCCAGGGGTGAGCAGTTCTTC.

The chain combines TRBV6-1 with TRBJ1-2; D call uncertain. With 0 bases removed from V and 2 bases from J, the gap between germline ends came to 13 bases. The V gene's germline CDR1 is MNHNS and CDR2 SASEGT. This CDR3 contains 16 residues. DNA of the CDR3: TGTGCCAGCAGTGAAGCGGCATGGGGAGGAAACTATGGCTACACCTTC. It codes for CASSEAAWGGNYGYTF.

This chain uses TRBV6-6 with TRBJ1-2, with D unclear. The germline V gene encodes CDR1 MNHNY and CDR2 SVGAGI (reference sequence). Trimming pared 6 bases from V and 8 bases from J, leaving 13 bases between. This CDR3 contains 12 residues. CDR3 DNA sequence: TGTGCCAGCAGCCGCGATCTCGGGGGCTACACCTTC. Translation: CASSRDLGGYTF.

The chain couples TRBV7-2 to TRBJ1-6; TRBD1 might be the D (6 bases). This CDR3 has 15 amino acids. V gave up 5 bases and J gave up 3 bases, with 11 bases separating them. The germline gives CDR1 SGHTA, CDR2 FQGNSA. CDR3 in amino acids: CASSPGQRYNSPLHF. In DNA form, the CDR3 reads TGTGCCAGCAGCCCTGGACAGCGCTATAATTCACCCCTCCACTTT.

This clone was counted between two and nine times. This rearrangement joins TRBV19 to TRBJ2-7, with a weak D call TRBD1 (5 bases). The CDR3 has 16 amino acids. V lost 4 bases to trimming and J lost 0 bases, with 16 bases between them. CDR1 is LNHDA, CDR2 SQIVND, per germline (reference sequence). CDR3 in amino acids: CASSTQTDLHSYEQYF. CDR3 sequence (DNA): TGTGCCAGTAGTACGCAGACAGACCTGCACTCCTACGAGCAGTACTTC.

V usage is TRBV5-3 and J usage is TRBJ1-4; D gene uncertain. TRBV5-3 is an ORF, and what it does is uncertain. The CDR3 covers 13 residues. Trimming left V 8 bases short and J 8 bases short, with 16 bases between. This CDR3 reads CASSVKPGEKLFF. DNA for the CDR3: TGTGCCAGCAGCGTAAAGCCGGGCGAAAAACTGTTTTTT.

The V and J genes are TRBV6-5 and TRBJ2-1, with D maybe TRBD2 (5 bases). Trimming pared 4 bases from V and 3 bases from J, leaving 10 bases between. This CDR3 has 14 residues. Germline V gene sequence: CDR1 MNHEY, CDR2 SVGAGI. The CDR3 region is CASSLDLIYNEQFF. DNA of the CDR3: TGTGCCAGCAGTTTGGACTTGATCTACAATGAGCAGTTCTTC.

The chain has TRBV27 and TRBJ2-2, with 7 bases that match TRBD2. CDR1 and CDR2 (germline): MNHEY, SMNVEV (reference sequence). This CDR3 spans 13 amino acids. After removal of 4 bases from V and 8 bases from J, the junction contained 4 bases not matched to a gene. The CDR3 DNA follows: TGTGCCAGCAGTTGGGGGGGGTCGGGGGAGCTGTTTTTT. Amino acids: CASSWGGSGELFF.

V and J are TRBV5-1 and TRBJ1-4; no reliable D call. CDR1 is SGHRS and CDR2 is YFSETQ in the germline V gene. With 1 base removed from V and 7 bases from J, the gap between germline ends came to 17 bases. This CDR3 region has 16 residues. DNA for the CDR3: TGCGCCAGCAGCTTGTGGGCGGGAACCGCACCTGAAAAACTGTTTTTT. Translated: CASSLWAGTAPEKLFF. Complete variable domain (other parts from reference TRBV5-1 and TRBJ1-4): KAGVTQTPRYLIKTRGQQVTLSCSPISGHRSVSWYQQTPGQGLQFLFEYFSETQRNKGNFPGRFSGRQFSNSRSEMNVSTLELGDSALYLCASSLWAGTAPEKLFFGSGTQLSVL.

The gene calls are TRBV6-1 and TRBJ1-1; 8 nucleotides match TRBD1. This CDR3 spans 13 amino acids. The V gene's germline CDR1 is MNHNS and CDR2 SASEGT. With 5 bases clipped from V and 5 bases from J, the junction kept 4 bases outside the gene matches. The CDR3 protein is CASSPRGPTEAFF. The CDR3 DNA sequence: TGTGCCAGCAGTCCCAGGGGGCCAACTGAAGCTTTCTTT.

CDR3 protein: CASSLTGGGTDTQYF. The DNA for the CDR3 is TGTGCCAGCAGTTTAACGGGAGGGGGGACAGATACGCAGTATTTT. The chain carries TRBV28 and TRBJ2-3; 8 positions match TRBD2. CDR1 is MDHEN, CDR2 SYDVKM, per germline. The CDR3 contains 15 residues. Trimming cost V 2 bases and J 3 bases; bases outside gene matches: 4.

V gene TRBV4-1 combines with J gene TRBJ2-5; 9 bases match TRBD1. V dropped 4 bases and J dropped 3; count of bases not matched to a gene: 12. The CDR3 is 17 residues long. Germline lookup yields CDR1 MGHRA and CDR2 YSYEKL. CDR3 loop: CASSLGGQGALEETQYF. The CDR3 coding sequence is TGCGCCAGCAGCCTTGGGGGACAGGGTGCGTTGGAAGAGACCCAGTACTTC.

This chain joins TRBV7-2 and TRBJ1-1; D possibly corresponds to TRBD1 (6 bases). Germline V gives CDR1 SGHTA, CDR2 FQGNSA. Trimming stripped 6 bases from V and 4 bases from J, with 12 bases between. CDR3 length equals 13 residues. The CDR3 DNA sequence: TGTGCCAGCAGGCAACAGGGAGCCACTGAAGCTTTCTTT. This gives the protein CASRQQGATEAFF.

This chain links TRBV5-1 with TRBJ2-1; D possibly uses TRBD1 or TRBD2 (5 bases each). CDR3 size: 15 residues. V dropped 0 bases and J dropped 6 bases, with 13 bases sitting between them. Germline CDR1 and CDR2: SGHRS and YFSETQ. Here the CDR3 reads CASSLDGTLVNEQFF. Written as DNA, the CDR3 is TGCGCCAGCAGCTTGGATGGGACCCTTGTCAATGAGCAGTTCTTC.

CDR3 DNA: TGTGCCAGCACCAGACAGGGGTTAAACACCGGGGAGCTGTTTTTT. Translated, it gives CASTRQGLNTGELFF. The V call is TRBV7-2, the J call TRBJ2-2; 8 bases align to TRBD1. The CDR3 is 15 amino acids. Germline loops: CDR1 SGHTA, CDR2 FQGNSA. The trim removed 7 bases at V and 2 bases at J, leaving 6 bases unmatched. Drawing the rest from reference TRBV7-2 and TRBJ2-2, the complete variable domain is GAGVSQSPSNKVTEKGKDVELRCDPISGHTALYWYRQSLGQGLEFLIYFQGNSAPDKSGLPSDRFSAERTGGSVSTLTIQRTQQEDSAVYLCASTRQGLNTGELFFGEGSRLTVL.

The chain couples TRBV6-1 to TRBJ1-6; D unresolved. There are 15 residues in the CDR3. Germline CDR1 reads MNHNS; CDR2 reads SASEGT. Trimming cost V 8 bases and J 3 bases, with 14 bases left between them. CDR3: CASLGRSNYNSPLHF. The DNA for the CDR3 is TGTGCCAGCCTAGGAAGATCAAACTATAATTCACCCCTCCACTTT.

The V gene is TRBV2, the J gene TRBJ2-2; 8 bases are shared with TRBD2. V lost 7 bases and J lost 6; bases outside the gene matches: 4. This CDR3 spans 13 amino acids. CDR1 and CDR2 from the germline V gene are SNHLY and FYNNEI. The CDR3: CASKTSGAGELFF. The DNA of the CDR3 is TGTGCCAGCAAAACTAGCGGCGCCGGGGAGCTGTTTTTT. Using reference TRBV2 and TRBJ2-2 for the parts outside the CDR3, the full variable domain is EPEVTQTPSHQVTQMGQEVILRCVPISNHLYFYWYRQILGQKVEFLVSFYNNEISEKSEIFDDQFSVERPDGSNFTLKIRSTKLEDSAMYFCASKTSGAGELFFGEGSRLTVL.